This TCR beta chain was found in a study of naive and memory T cell subsets. Treatment denoted: skin biopsy from PPD injection site in Mantoux-positive individual. Cells were not sorted; total RNA input targeted about 1 to 1000 ng. Skin biopsies came from PPD injection sites in Mantoux-positive individuals. This clonotype was counted between two and nine times. Reverse transcription of blood and skin TCR RNA was primed at alpha and beta constant regions. The SP2 primer and nested alpha and beta constant region primers amplified ligated cDNA in four rounds. A single record per CDR3 protein comes from TCRdb applying MiXCR to the UMI-ligation and nested PCR reads. The sample lists fewer than 20,000 distinct CDR3 sequences, 7.5% to 10% occurring once. Germline CDR1 MGHRA, CDR2 YSYEKL. The CDR3 loop spans 15 amino acids. V dropped 8 bases and J dropped 4 bases, with 20 bases sitting between them.

The origin of this receptor is an adult in good health. The chain carries TRBV4-1 and TRBJ1-2; D is ambiguous. The starting material was skin, obtained from a tuberculin skin test site. CDR3 sequence reads: CASRDPSGGSYGYTF. DNA of the CDR3: TGCGCCAGCCGAGACCCCTCGGGAGGGAGCTATGGCTACACCTTC.